The source of this T cell receptor (beta chain) is a study of blood T cell repertoires in COVID-19. Background on the study: COVID-19 samples, acute and convalescent, were from the United States, Italy and Spain. The analysed material was cDNA or gDNA that came from T cells, B-cell-depleted T cells, or PBMCs.

Authors' methods: Reference gene primers were amplified, and this amplification served to estimate nucleated cell counts. The repertoire was sequenced with immunoSEQ multiplex PCR; TCRdb's copy has only in-frame clones and lacks some. V, J and clone size are taken as reported in that table, and D and trimming were inferred from the DNA itself. There are about 190,000 clones in the sample; about 90% occur only once, and around 0.63% lies in the top ten. CDR1 MNHEY and CDR2 SVGEGT come from the germline V gene. V was clipped by 6 bases and J by 0 bases, with 11 bases between them. The CDR3 consists of 14 residues.

The sequence was obtained from a man aged 45-65 years with acute or convalescent COVID-19. Sequencing was performed on peripheral blood. V is TRBV6-2 or TRBV6-3 and J is TRBJ2-5, with D possibly being TRBD1 (6 bases). The CDR3 loop is CASSITGYQETQYF. The CDR3 region has the DNA TGTGCCAGCAGCATTACAGGGTACCAAGAGACCCAGTACTTC.